This is a list of T cell receptor beta chains from one sample in a study of T cells in Graves' hyperthyroidism and ophthalmopathy. One entry per CDR3 protein results from TCRdb running MiXCR on the multiplex PCR reads. The sample lists hundreds of thousands of distinct CDR3 sequences, around 13% seen once, with approximately 10% in the top ten. Sequencing input: blood. These receptors were taken from a woman aged 18-35 years with Graves' hyperthyroidism. Both conserved end residues are part of each CDR3. The D gene is left open where the match is weak. The size of a clone is reported for some rows only, either as once, few or many, or as a class for expanded clones.

>TRBV7-3|many|TRBJ1-1|-
CASSLKGPGTTEAFF
TGTGCCAGCAGCTTAAAGGGTCCGGGGACAACTGAAGCTTTCTTT
>TRBV20-1|many|TRBJ1-1|-
CSAAGMIQYGTEAFF
TGCAGTGCTGCCGGAATGATCCAGTATGGCACTGAAGCTTTCTTT
>TRBV5-1|-|TRBJ1-1|-
CASSLGWDAAEAFF
TGCGCCAGCAGCTTGGGATGGGACGCCGCTGAAGCTTTCTTT
>TRBV28|-|TRBJ2-3|TRBD2
CVSSLQRGGGTQYF
TGTGTCAGCAGTTTACAAAGGGGCGGGGGTACGCAGTATTTT
>TRBV3-1|many|TRBJ1-1|-
CASSHLGRYTEAFF
TGTGCCAGCAGCCACCTAGGAAGGTACACTGAAGCTTTCTTT
>TRBV24-1|-|TRBJ2-5|-
CATSDLRQGQETQYF
TGTGCCACCAGTGATTTACGCCAGGGGCAAGAGACCCAGTACTTC
>TRBV28|many|TRBJ2-7|-
CASSYLLGFEQYF
TGTGCCAGCAGTTACCTTCTAGGGTTCGAGCAGTACTTC
>TRBV11-2|many|TRBJ2-1|TRBD2
CASSYPPGLGGNEQFF
TGTGCCAGCAGCTACCCACCGGGACTAGGGGGCAATGAGCAGTTCTTC
>TRBV25-1|-|TRBJ2-1|TRBD2
CASSGSSGSTYNEQFF
TGTGCCAGCAGTGGGAGTAGCGGGAGCACCTACAATGAGCAGTTCTTC
>TRBV12-3/TRBV12-4|many|TRBJ2-2|-
CASIRGTGELFF
TGTGCCAGCATCCGGGGCACCGGGGAGCTGTTTTTT
>TRBV28|few|TRBJ2-1|TRBD1
CASSAKQGYNEQFF
TGTGCCAGCAGTGCCAAACAGGGGTACAATGAGCAGTTCTTC
>TRBV7-8|few|TRBJ1-3|-
CASSLLPRDPGNTIYF
TGTGCCAGCAGCTTATTACCCAGAGACCCTGGAAACACCATATATTTT
>TRBV7-9|few|TRBJ1-2|-
CASSLAPGIHGYTF
TGTGCCAGCAGCTTAGCGCCGGGGATACATGGCTACACCTTC
>TRBV19|-|TRBJ2-5|TRBD2
CASSISGETQYF
TGTGCCAGTAGTATTAGCGGGGAGACCCAGTACTTC
>TRBV6-1|few|TRBJ2-2|-
CASSPGALVTGELFF
TGTGCCAGCAGTCCCGGGGCCCTTGTCACCGGGGAGCTGTTTTTT
>TRBV9|few|TRBJ2-3|TRBD2
CASSERLAADTQYF
TGTGCCAGCAGCGAGCGACTAGCCGCAGATACGCAGTATTTT
>TRBV29-1|-|TRBJ2-7|TRBD2
CSVLVLGTSGYEQYF
TGCAGCGTTTTAGTCCTGGGGACTAGCGGTTACGAGCAGTACTTC
>TRBV7-9|many|TRBJ2-3|TRBD1
CASSPFDRGRGDTQYF
TGTGCCAGCAGCCCATTCGACAGGGGGCGAGGAGATACGCAGTATTTT
>TRBV3-1|many|TRBJ1-1|-
CASSRPGVGDRSFF
TGTGCCAGCAGCCGCCCCGGGGTCGGGGACCGATCTTTCTTT
>TRBV27|few|TRBJ2-7|-
CASRTYPNEQYF
TGTGCCAGCAGGACCTATCCTAACGAGCAGTACTTC
>TRBV11-2|many|TRBJ1-2|TRBD1
CASSLTTGGDLRGYTF
TGTGCCAGCAGCCTAACAACAGGGGGTGACCTGAGGGGCTACACCTTC
>TRBV4-1|-|TRBJ1-4|-
CASSQDPRGSTNEKLFF
TGCGCCAGCAGCCAAGATCCCCGGGGGTCTACTAATGAAAAACTGTTTTTT